A single sample gave rise to the 16 T cell receptor beta chains below, sequenced in a study of blood T cell repertoires in COVID-19. Assay: immunoSEQ multiplex PCR; the TCRdb copy retains only in-frame clones and omits some. Of around 370,000 clones in the sample, nearly 90% were seen once. The sequenced sample was peripheral blood. The source is a young man with active or convalescent COVID-19.

J is TRBJ2-7 and V is TRBV7-8; 8 bases map to TRBD1. After removal of 6 bases from V and 6 bases from J, the junction contained 10 bases not matched to a gene. This CDR3 is built from 14 residues. Germline V gene sequence: CDR1 SGHVS, CDR2 FQNEAQ. CDR3 in amino acids: CASSRQGLGGEQYF. CDR3 DNA sequence: TGTGCCAGCAGTCGACAGGGGCTCGGAGGCGAGCAGTACTTC.

The chain carries TRBV5-6 and TRBJ2-1; D unclear. The CDR3 loop spans 16 amino acids. V was pared by 2 bases and J by 1 base, with 13 bases between. The V gene's germline CDR1 is SGHDT and CDR2 YYEEEE. The DNA for the CDR3 is TGTGCCAGCAGCTTCAATGCGGAATTATCCTACAATGAGCAGTTCTTC. This gives the protein CASSFNAELSYNEQFF.

This clone has just a few counts. V is TRBV4-1 and J is TRBJ2-1; 9 bases match TRBD2. The germline gives CDR1 MGHRA, CDR2 YSYEKL. The V segment lost 3 bases and the J segment 4 bases; nucleotides outside the gene matches: 7. The CDR3 covers 16 residues. CDR3 loop: CASSQNPSGVYNEQFF. CDR3 coding DNA: TGCGCCAGCAGCCAGAACCCTAGCGGGGTTTACAATGAGCAGTTCTTC.

The V and J genes are TRBV28 and TRBJ2-1; a weak D match, TRBD2 (6 bases). The germline V gene has CDR1 MDHEN and CDR2 SYDVKM. V was cut by 10 bases and J by 4 bases, with 14 bases left in between. The CDR3 is 13 residues long. The DNA for the CDR3 is TGTGCCACCGATAGGGACTCATACAATGAGCAGTTCTTC. It specifies CATDRDSYNEQFF.

This sequence joins TRBV7-2 and TRBJ2-1; 8 bases match TRBD2. This CDR3 is built from 19 residues. Looked up from germline, CDR1 is SGHTA and CDR2 is FQGNSA. The ends lost 5 bases at V and 4 bases at J; junction bases unmatched: 19. In DNA, the CDR3 is TGTGCCAGCAGCCGGAGGCCTAACTTCAGCGGGAGTGCTTACAATGAGCAGTTCTTC. Encoded protein: CASSRRPNFSGSAYNEQFF.

The V call is TRBV18, the J call TRBJ1-6; D call uncertain. The CDR3 is 16 residues long. The germline V gene has CDR1 KGHSH and CDR2 LQKENI. Trimming removed 6 bases at V and 0 bases at J, with 12 bases between. The DNA for the CDR3 is TGTGCCAGCTCCCGTCTTGATAGCTCCTATAATTCACCCCTCCACTTT. Amino acids: CASSRLDSSYNSPLHF.

The chain uses TRBV25-1 and TRBJ2-1; D is unclear. Germline CDR1 is MGHDK and CDR2 is SYGVNS. Trimming left V 1 base short and J 12 bases short, with 7 bases between. The CDR3 runs to 11 residues. CDR3 residues: CASSELARQFF. The DNA for the CDR3 is TGTGCCAGCAGTGAATTGGCTAGGCAGTTCTTC.

The rearrangement uses TRBV19 and TRBJ1-5, with 8 positions matching TRBD1. Unmatched junction bases numbered 15, after V lost 5 bases and J lost 6 bases. Germline V gene sequence: CDR1 LNHDA, CDR2 SQIVND (reference sequence). The CDR3 consists of 17 residues. The CDR3 sequence: CASSAGQGRTIGQPQHF. CDR3 DNA: TGTGCCAGTAGTGCCGGACAGGGTCGTACAATAGGTCAGCCCCAGCATTTT.

The J gene is TRBJ1-4, the V gene TRBV29-1, with 8 bases identical to TRBD1. J lost 6 bases, V lost 4 bases, and 1 base had no gene match. CDR1 SQVTM and CDR2 ANQGSEA come from the germline V gene. The CDR3 spans 12 residues. The chain's CDR3 is CSVAQGDEKLFF. For the CDR3, the DNA is TGCAGCGTTGCACAGGGGGATGAAAAACTGTTTTTT.

This rearrangement joins TRBV12-3 or TRBV12-4 to TRBJ2-5; tentatively, D is TRBD1 (6 bases). Trimming pared 5 bases from V and 4 bases from J, leaving 11 bases between. The CDR3 sequence is 13 residues long. The CDR3 sequence: CASSQGLVETQYF. The DNA for the CDR3 is TGTGCCAGCAGTCAGGGGTTAGTAGAGACCCAGTACTTC.

This chain joins TRBV5-1 and TRBJ1-3; a possible D gene is TRBD1 (5 bases). Trimming cost V 6 bases and J 0 bases, with 10 bases left between them. Germline CDR1 is SGHRS and CDR2 is YFSETQ. CDR3 length: 14 amino acids. DNA for the CDR3: TGCGCCAGCACCTCTGGGGCCTCTGGAAACACCATATATTTT. This gives the protein CASTSGASGNTIYF.

This chain joins TRBV4-2 and TRBJ1-1, with 7 nucleotides matching TRBD1. The CDR3 has 15 amino acids. The trim removed 5 bases at V and 5 bases at J, leaving 11 bases unmatched. CDR1 is LGHNA, CDR2 YNFKEQ, per germline. The CDR3 region is CASSGRDQGETEAFF. The CDR3 nucleotides read TGTGCCAGCAGCGGCCGGGATCAGGGGGAGACTGAAGCTTTCTTT.

The rearrangement uses TRBV5-1 and TRBJ2-2, with 10 bases aligning to TRBD2. Germline-derived CDR1 and CDR2 are SGHRS and YFSETQ. The junction had 9 bases not matched to a gene; V was cut back by 3 bases and J by 1 base. The CDR3 has 18 residues. The CDR3 coding sequence is TGCGCCAGCAGCTCCCTAGCGGGGGAGCCTGGGAACACCGGGGAGCTGTTTTTT. It codes for CASSSLAGEPGNTGELFF.

The chain joins TRBV7-6 to TRBJ1-4; tentatively, D is TRBD1 (5 bases). V was pared by 0 bases and J by 8 bases, with 13 bases between. The germline V gene encodes CDR1 SGHVS and CDR2 FNYEAQ. The length of the CDR3 is 15 residues. The CDR3 coding sequence is TGTGCCAGCAGCTTAGCGCGGGAGGGGAAGGAAAAACTGTTTTTT. Translated: CASSLAREGKEKLFF.

The chain links TRBV2 to TRBJ1-2, with 10 nucleotides matching TRBD1. CDR1 and CDR2 from the germline V gene are SNHLY and FYNNEI. CDR3 size: 14 residues. V lost 6 bases, J lost 4 bases, and 5 bases stayed unmatched. The DNA of the CDR3 is TGTGCCAGCAGGGAGACAGGGGGCGGCTATGGCTACACCTTC. It encodes CASRETGGGYGYTF.

This chain connects TRBV27 to TRBJ2-3, with D uncertain. The length of the CDR3 is 16 residues. CDR1 is MNHEY, CDR2 SMNVEV, per germline (reference sequence). The V end lost 6 bases, the J end lost 9 bases, and 25 bases lay between the germline ends. The CDR3 DNA reads TGTGCCAGCAGACTAACTACCGACTCTTCCGCTGGGACGCAGTATTTT. Residues: CASRLTTDSSAGTQYF.